One and the same sample provided the 11 T cell receptor beta chains below, sequenced in a study of cytomegalovirus exposure and HLA in healthy donors. PCR used 60 Vbeta primers and 13 Jbeta primers. This table comes from immunoSEQ multiplex PCR, and its TCRdb copy is limited to in-frame clones, with some not included. This sample has roughly 190,000 clones, with approximately 84% found just once. Sequencing was performed on PBMCs. The receptors originated from a woman in her 50s in good health and CMV-seropositive.

The chain employs TRBV6-5 and TRBJ2-5; 7 nucleotides agree with TRBD1. The J call could be wrong; TRBJ2-7 is a better fit for the DNA end. Germline loops: CDR1 MNHEY, CDR2 SVGAGI. The length of the CDR3 is 15 residues. CDR3 in amino acids: CASSYAGTDSYEQYF. The CDR3 DNA sequence: TGTGCCAGCAGTTACGCCGGGACAGATTCCTACGAGCAGTACTTC.

The chain has TRBV6-5 and TRBJ1-1, with D tentatively TRBD1 (5 bases). Trimming pared 8 bases from V and 5 bases from J, leaving 15 bases between. The CDR3 is made up of 13 amino acids. Germline assignment: CDR1 MNHEY and CDR2 SVGAGI. DNA of the CDR3: TGTGCCAGCTCTACCAGGGAGGTTACTGAAGCTTTCTTT. Translated, it gives CASSTREVTEAFF.

The chain combines TRBV18 with TRBJ2-2, with a weak D call TRBD1 (5 bases). CDR3 size: 16 residues. V was cut by 4 bases and J by 2 bases, with 14 bases left in between. The germline gives CDR1 KGHSH, CDR2 LQKENI. CDR3 in amino acids: CASSQQALTNTGELFF. Here the CDR3 DNA reads TGTGCCAGCTCACAACAGGCCCTCACCAACACCGGGGAGCTGTTTTTT.

The CDR3 DNA follows: TGCGCCAGCAGCCAGACTAGCGGAGCCCAGGAGACCCAGTACTTC. It yields the protein CASSQTSGAQETQYF. The chain links TRBV10-2 to TRBJ2-5; 9 bases map to TRBD2. Germline loops: CDR1 WSHSY, CDR2 SAAADI. This CDR3 is 15 amino acids long. Trimming took 6 bases from V and 5 from J; bases not matched to a gene: 10.

The genes are TRBV6-5 and TRBJ2-1; maybe TRBD1 (6 bases). V gave up 6 bases and J gave up 1 base, with 7 bases separating them. The V gene's germline CDR1 is MNHEY and CDR2 SVGAGI. There are 13 residues in the CDR3. The CDR3 loop reads CASRGASYNEQFF. The CDR3 DNA sequence: TGTGCCAGCAGGGGGGCTTCCTACAATGAGCAGTTCTTC.

This clone was picked up one time. J is TRBJ2-2 and V is TRBV4-2, with 13 positions matching TRBD2. Losses at the gene ends were 4 bases for V and 7 bases for J; bases not matched to a gene: 6. CDR3 length: 16 residues. Germline V gives CDR1 LGHNA, CDR2 YNFKEQ. The CDR3 coding sequence is TGTGCCAGCAGCCGACTAGCGGGGGGTGATCACGGGGAGCTGTTTTTT. Its translation: CASSRLAGGDHGELFF.

This sequence joins TRBV6-5 and TRBJ2-7; D is unclear. V was clipped by 7 bases and J by 1 base, with 8 bases between them. The germline gives CDR1 MNHEY, CDR2 SVGAGI. The CDR3 loop spans 12 amino acids. CDR3 sequence: CASTQFSYEQYF. DNA of the CDR3: TGTGCCAGCACTCAGTTTTCCTACGAGCAGTACTTC.

This clone appeared once. The V gene is TRBV10-3, the J gene TRBJ2-7, with D possibly being TRBD2 (5 bases). The CDR3 runs 12 residues. V was clipped by 6 bases and J by 3 bases, with 9 bases between them. The germline V gene has CDR1 ENHRY and CDR2 SYGVKD. The CDR3 sequence is CAISRDYYEQYF. In nucleotides, the CDR3 is TGTGCCATCAGCCGGGATTACTACGAGCAGTACTTC.

V usage is TRBV5-4 and J usage is TRBJ2-2; D remains unclear. The V and J ends lost 0 bases and 4 bases respectively, with 7 bases between them. The CDR3 is made up of 14 amino acids. Germline CDR1 and CDR2: SGHNT and YYREEE (reference sequence). CDR3 amino acids: CASSLDGGTGELFF. The CDR3 DNA follows: TGTGCCAGCAGCTTGGACGGCGGCACCGGGGAGCTGTTTTTT. Together with reference TRBV5-4 and TRBJ2-2, the CDR3 gives the full variable domain: ETGVTQSPTHLIKTRGQQVTLRCSSQSGHNTVSWYQQALGQGPQFIFQYYREEENGRGNFPPRFSGLQFPNYSSELNVNALELDDSALYLCASSLDGGTGELFFGEGSRLTVL.

V and J are TRBV5-1 and TRBJ2-2, with D uncertain. Germline assignment: CDR1 SGHRS and CDR2 YFSETQ. V lost 4 bases and J lost 10, with 17 bases in between. The CDR3 consists of 14 residues. CDR3 sequence (DNA): TGCGCCAGCAGCCCCAACGTGGGCTATGCGGAGCTGTTTTTT. As protein: CASSPNVGYAELFF.

This clone has a handful of counts. The chain uses TRBV6-5 and TRBJ2-1; D uncertain. The CDR3 runs to 14 residues. Germline values: CDR1 MNHEY, CDR2 SVGAGI. V was pared by 5 bases and J by 5 bases, with 13 bases between. The CDR3 loop reads CASSPERENNEQFF. CDR3 coding DNA: TGTGCCAGCAGTCCCGAAAGAGAGAACAATGAGCAGTTCTTC.